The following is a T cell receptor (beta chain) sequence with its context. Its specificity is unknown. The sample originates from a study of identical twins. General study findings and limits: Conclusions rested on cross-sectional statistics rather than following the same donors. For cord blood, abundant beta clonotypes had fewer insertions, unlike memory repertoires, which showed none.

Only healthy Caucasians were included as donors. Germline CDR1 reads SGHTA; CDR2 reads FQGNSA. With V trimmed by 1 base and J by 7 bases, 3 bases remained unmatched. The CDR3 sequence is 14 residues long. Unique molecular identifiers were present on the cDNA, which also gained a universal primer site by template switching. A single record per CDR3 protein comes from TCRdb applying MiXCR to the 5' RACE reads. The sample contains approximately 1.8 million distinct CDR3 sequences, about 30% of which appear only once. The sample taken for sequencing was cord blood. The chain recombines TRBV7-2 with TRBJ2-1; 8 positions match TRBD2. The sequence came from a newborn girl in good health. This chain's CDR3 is CASSLDGLANEQFF. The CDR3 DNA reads TGTGCCAGCAGCTTAGATGGACTAGCTAATGAGCAGTTCTTC.